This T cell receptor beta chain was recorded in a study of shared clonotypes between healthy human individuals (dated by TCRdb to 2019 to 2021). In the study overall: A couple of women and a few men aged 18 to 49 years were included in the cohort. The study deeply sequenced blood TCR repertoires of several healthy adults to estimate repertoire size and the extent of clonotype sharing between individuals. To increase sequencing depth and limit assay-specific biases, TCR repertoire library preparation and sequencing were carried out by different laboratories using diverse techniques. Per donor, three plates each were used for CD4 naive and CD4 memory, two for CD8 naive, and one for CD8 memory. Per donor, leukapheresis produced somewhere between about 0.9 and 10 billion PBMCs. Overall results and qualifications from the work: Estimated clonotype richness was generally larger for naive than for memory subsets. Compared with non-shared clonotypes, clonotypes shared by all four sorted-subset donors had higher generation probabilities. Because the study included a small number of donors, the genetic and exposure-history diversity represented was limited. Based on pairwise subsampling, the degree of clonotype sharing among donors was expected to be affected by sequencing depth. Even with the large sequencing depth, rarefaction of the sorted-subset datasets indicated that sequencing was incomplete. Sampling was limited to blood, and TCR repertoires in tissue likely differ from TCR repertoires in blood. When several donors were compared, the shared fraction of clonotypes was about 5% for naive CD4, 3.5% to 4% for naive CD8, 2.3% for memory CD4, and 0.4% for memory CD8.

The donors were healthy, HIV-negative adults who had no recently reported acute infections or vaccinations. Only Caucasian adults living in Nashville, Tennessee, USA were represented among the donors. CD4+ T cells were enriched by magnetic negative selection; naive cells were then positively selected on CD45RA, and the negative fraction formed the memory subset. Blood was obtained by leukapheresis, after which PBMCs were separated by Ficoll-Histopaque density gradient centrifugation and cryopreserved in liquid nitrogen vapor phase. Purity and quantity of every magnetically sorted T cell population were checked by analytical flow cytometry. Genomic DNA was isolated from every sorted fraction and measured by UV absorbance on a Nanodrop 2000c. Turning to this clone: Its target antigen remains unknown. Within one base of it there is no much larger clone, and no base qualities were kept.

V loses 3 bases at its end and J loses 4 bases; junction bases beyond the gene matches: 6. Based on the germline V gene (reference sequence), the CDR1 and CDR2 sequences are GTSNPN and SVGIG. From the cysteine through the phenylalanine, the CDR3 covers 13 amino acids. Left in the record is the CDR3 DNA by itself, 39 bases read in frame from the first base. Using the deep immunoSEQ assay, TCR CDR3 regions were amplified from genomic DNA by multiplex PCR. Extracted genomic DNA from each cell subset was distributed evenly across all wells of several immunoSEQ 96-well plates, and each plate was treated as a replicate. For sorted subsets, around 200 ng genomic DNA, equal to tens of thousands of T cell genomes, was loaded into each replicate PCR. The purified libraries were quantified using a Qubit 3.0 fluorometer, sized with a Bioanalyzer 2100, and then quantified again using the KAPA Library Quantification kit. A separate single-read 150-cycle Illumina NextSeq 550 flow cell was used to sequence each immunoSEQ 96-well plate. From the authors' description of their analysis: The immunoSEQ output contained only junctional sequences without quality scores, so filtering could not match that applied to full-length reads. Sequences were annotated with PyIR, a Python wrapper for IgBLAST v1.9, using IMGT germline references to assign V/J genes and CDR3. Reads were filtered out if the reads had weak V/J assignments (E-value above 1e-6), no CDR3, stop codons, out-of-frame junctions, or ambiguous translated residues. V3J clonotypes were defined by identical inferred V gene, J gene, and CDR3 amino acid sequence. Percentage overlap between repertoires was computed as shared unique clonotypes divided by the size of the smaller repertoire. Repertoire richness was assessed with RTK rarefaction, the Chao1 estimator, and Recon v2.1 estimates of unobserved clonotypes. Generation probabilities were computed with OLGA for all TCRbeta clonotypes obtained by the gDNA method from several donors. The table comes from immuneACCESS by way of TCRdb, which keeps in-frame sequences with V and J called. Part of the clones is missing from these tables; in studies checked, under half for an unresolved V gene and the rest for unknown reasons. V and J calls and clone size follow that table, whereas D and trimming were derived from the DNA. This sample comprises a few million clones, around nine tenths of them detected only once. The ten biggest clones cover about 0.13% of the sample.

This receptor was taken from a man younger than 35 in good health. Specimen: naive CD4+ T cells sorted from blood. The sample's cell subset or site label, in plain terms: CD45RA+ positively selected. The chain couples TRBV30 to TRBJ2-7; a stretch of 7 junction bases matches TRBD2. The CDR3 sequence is CAWRGGGGYEQYF. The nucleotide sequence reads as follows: TGTGCCTGGAGAGGAGGCGGGGGTTACGAGCAGTACTTC.